This T cell receptor (beta chain) was captured in a study of shared clonotypes between healthy human individuals. Study context: In total, the donors were a couple of women and a few men aged 18 to 49. Broader study findings: Larger richness was generally estimated for naive than memory subsets. Sequencing depth was a factor that was expected to affect clonotype sharing among donors. Sharing across a handful of donors was seen in around 5% of naive CD4 clonotypes.

Method: immunoSEQ multiplex PCR; TCRdb's copy keeps in-frame clones and lacks some. The data contain about 520,000 clones, 95% to 97% of them seen just once; the ten biggest clones take up 0.05% to 0.08%. Concerning this clone itself: Its antigen is as yet unknown.

The germline CDR1 and CDR2 sequences are MDHEN and SYDVKM. CDR3 length: 11 residues. The V end lost 2 bases, the J end lost 6 bases, and 2 bases lay between the germline ends. The sequenced material came from naive CD4+ T cells sorted from blood. The subset here: CD45RA+ positively selected. The source is a woman under 40 in good health. This sequence joins TRBV28 and TRBJ1-5; D remains unclear. CDR3 sequence: CASSLSQPQHF. DNA of the CDR3: TGTGCCAGCAGTTTAAGTCAGCCCCAGCATTTT.